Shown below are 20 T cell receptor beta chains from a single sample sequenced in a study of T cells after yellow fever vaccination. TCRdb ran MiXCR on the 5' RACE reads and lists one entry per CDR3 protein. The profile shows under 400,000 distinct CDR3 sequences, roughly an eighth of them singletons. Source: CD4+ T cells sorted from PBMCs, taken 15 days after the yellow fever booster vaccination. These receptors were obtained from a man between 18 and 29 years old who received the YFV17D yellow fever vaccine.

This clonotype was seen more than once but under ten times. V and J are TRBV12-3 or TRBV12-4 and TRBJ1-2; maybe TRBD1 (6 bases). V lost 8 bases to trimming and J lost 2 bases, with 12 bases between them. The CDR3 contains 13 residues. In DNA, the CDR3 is TGTGCCAGCCGGACAGACTTCAACTATGGCTACACCTTC. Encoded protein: CASRTDFNYGYTF.

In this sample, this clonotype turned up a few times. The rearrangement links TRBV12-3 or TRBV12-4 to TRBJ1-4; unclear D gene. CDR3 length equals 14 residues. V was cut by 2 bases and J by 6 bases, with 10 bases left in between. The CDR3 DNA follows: TGTGCCAGCAGTTTAAATGCTGTGGATGAAAAACTGTTTTTT. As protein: CASSLNAVDEKLFF.

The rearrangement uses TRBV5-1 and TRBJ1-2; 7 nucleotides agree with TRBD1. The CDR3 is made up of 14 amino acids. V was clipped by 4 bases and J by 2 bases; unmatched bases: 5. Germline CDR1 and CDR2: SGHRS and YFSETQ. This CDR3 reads CASSPDRPNYGYTF. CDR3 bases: TGCGCCAGCAGCCCGGACAGGCCCAACTATGGCTACACCTTC. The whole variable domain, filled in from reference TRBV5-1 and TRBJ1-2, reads KAGVTQTPRYLIKTRGQQVTLSCSPISGHRSVSWYQQTPGQGLQFLFEYFSETQRNKGNFPGRFSGRQFSNSRSEMNVSTLELGDSALYLCASSPDRPNYGYTFGSGTRLTVV.

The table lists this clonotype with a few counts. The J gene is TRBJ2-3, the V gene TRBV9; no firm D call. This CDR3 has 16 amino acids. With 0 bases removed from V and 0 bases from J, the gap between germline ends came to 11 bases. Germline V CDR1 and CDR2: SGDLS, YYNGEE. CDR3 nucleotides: TGTGCCAGCAGCGTAGAAGGTTTGGTCAGCACAGATACGCAGTATTTT. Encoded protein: CASSVEGLVSTDTQYF.

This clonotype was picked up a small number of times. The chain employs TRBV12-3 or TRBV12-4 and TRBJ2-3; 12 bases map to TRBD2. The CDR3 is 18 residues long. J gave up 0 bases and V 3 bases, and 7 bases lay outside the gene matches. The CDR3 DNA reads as TGTGCCAGCAGTTTCGGACTAGCGGGGATTCCTAGCACAGATACGCAGTATTTT. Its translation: CASSFGLAGIPSTDTQYF.

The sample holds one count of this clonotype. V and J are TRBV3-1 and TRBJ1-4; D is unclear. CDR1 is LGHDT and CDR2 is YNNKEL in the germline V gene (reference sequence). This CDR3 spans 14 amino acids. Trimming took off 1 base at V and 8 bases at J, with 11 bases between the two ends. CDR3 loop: CASSQGQAWEKLFF. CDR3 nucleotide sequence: TGTGCCAGCAGCCAAGGGCAGGCTTGGGAAAAACTGTTTTTT.

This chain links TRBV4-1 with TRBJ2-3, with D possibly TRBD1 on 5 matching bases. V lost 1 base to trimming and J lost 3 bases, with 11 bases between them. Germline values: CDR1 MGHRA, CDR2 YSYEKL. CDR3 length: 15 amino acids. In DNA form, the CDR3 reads TGCGCCAGCAGCCAAGCAGGACACCGGACAGATACGCAGTATTTT. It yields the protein CASSQAGHRTDTQYF.

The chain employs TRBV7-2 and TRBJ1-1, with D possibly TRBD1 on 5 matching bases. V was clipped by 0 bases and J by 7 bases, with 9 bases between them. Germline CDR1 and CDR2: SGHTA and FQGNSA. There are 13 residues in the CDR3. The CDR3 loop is CASSLAPGGEAFF. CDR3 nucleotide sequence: TGTGCCAGCAGCTTAGCGCCGGGGGGTGAAGCTTTCTTT.

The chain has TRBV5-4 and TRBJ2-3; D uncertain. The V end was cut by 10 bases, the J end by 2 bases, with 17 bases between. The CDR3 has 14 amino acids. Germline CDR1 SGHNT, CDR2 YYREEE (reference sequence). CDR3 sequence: CALTQRSNTDTQYF. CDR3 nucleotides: TGTGCCCTGACCCAACGGTCGAACACAGATACGCAGTATTTT.

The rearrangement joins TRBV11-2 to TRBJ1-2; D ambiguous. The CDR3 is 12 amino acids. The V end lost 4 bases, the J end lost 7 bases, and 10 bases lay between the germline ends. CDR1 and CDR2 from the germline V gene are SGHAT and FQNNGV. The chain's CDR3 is CASSSEISGYTF. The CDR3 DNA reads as TGTGCCAGCAGCTCCGAGATCAGTGGCTACACCTTC.

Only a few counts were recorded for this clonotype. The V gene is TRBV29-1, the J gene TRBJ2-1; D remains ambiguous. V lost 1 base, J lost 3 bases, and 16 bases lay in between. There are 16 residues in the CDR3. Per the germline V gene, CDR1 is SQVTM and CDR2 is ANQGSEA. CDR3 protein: CSVEALPNSLYNEQFF. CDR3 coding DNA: TGCAGCGTTGAAGCCTTACCTAATTCGCTCTACAATGAGCAGTTCTTC.

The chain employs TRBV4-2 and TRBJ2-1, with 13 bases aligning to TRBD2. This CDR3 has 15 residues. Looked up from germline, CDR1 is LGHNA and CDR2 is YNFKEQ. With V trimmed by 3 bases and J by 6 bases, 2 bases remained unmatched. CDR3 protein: CASSQGLAGLNEQFF. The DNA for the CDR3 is TGTGCCAGCAGCCAGGGACTAGCGGGACTCAATGAGCAGTTCTTC.

Here the CDR3 DNA reads TGTGCCAGCAGCTTCGCCTCAGGGGTGGTAGGTTCACCCCTCCACTTT. This translates into CASSFASGVVGSPLHF. The V and J genes are TRBV7-2 and TRBJ1-6; TRBD1 is a possible D gene (6 bases). V dropped 3 bases and J dropped 9 bases, with 18 bases sitting between them. Germline values: CDR1 SGHTA, CDR2 FQGNSA. This CDR3 has 16 amino acids.

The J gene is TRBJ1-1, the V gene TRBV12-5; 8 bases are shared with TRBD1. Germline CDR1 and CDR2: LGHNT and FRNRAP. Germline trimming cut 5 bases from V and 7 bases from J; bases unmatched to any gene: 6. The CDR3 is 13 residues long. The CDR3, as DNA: TGTGCTAGTGGTCCTGACAGGGGACGTGAAGCTTTCTTT. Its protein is CASGPDRGREAFF.

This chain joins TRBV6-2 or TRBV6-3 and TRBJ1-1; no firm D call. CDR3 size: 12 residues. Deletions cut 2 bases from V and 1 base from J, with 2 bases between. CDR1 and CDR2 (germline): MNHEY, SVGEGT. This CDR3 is CASSYRNTEAFF. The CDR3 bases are TGTGCCAGCAGTTACAGGAACACTGAAGCTTTCTTT.

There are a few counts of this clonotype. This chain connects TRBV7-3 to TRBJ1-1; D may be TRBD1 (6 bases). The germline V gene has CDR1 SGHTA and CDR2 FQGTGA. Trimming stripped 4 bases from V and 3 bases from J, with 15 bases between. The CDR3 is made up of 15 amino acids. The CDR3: CASSSHPGVDTEAFF. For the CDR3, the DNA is TGTGCCAGCAGCTCCCATCCAGGGGTTGACACTGAAGCTTTCTTT.

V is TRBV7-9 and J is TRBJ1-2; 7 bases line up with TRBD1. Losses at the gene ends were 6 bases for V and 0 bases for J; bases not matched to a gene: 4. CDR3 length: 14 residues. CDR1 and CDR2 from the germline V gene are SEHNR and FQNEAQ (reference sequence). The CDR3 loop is CASSPGQTNYGYTF. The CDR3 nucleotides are TGTGCCAGCAGTCCGGGACAGACTAACTATGGCTACACCTTC.

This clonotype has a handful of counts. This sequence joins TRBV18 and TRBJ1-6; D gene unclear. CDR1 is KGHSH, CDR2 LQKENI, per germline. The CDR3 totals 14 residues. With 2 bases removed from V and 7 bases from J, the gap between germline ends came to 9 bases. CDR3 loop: CASSPTATNSPLHF. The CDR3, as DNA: TGTGCCAGCTCACCAACCGCCACCAATTCACCCCTCCACTTT.

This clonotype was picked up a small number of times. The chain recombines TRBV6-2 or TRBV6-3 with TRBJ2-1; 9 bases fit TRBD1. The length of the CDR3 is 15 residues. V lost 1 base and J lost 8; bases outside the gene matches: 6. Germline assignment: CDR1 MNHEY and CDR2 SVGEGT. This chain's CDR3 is CASSYYGTGRYEQFF. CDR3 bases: TGTGCCAGCAGTTACTATGGGACAGGGCGATATGAGCAGTTCTTC.

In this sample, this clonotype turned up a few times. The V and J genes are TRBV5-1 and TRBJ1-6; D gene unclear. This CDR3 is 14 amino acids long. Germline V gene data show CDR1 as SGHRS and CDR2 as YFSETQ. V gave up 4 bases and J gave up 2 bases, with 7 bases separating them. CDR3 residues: CASSPWAYNSPLHF. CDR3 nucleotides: TGCGCCAGCAGCCCCTGGGCCTATAATTCACCCCTCCACTTT.